The next 3 T cell receptor beta chains were all read from a single sample in a study of CD8 T cells in Susac syndrome. cDNA came from around 0.54 to 1 ug RNA primed by random hexamers. TCRdb redid the calling of the immunoSEQ multiplex PCR reads with MiXCR, one entry per CDR3 protein. The table includes around 190,000 distinct CDR3 sequences, approximately 94% detected once. Specimen: CD4+ T cells from PBMCs. Receptors originate from a human donor with Susac syndrome.

The chain employs TRBV6-6 and TRBJ2-7; TRBD1 agrees at 9 bases. CDR1 and CDR2 from the germline V gene are MNHNY and SVGAGI (reference sequence). With 6 bases clipped from V and 3 bases from J, the junction kept 9 bases outside the gene matches. The CDR3 is 15 amino acids. The CDR3 here is CASRPTGTGRYEQYF. CDR3 DNA sequence: TGTGCCAGCAGACCAACCGGGACAGGGCGCTACGAGCAGTACTTC.

This chain uses TRBV19 with TRBJ2-3, with D unresolved. The CDR3 extends over 16 amino acids. Trimming took 5 bases from V and 0 from J, leaving 15 bases between them. The germline V gene has CDR1 LNHDA and CDR2 SQIVND (reference sequence). CDR3 coding DNA: TGTGCCAGTAGTCTCCTTGGCGGCACTAGCACAGATACGCAGTATTTT. Translation: CASSLLGGTSTDTQYF.

The chain joins TRBV19 to TRBJ2-2; D remains ambiguous. Germline loops: CDR1 LNHDA, CDR2 SQIVND (reference sequence). This CDR3 contains 12 residues. V lost 8 bases to trimming and J lost 5 bases, with 9 bases between them. The CDR3 sequence: CASGLGTGELFF. The CDR3 DNA reads as TGTGCCAGTGGTCTTGGAACCGGGGAGCTGTTTTTT. Looking up the rest from reference TRBV19 and TRBJ2-2 gives the full variable domain: DGGITQSPKYLFRKEGQNVTLSCEQNLNHDAMYWYRQDPGQGLRLIYYSQIVNDFQKGDIAEGYSVSREKKESFPLTVTSAQKNPTAFYLCASGLGTGELFFGEGSRLTVL.